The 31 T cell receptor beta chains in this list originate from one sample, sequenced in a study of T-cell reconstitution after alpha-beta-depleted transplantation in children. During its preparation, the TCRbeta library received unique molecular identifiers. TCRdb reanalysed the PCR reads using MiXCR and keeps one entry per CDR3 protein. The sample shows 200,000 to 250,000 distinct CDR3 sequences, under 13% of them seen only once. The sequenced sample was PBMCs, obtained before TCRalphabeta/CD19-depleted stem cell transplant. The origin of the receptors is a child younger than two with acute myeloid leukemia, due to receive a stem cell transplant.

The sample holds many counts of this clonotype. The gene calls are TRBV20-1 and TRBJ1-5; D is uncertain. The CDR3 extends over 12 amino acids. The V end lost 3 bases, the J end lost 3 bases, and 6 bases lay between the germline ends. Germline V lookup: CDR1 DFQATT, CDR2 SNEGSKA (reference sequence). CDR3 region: CSASRPNQPQHF. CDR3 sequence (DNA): TGCAGTGCTAGCCGGCCCAATCAGCCCCAGCATTTT.

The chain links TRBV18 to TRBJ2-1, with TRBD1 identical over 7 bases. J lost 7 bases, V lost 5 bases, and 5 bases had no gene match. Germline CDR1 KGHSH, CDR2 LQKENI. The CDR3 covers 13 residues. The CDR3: CASSEDRSNEQFF. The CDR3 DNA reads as TGTGCCAGCTCAGAGGACAGGTCGAATGAGCAGTTCTTC.

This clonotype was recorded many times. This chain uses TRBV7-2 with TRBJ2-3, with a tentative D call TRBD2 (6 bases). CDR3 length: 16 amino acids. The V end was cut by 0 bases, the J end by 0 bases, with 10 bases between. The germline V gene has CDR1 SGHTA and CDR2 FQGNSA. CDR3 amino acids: CASSLAAGLSTDTQYF. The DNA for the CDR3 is TGTGCCAGCAGCTTAGCGGCGGGACTCAGCACAGATACGCAGTATTTT. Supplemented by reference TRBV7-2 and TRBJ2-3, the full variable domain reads GAGVSQSPSNKVTEKGKDVELRCDPISGHTALYWYRQSLGQGLEFLIYFQGNSAPDKSGLPSDRFSAERTGGSVSTLTIQRTQQEDSAVYLCASSLAAGLSTDTQYFGPGTRLTVL.

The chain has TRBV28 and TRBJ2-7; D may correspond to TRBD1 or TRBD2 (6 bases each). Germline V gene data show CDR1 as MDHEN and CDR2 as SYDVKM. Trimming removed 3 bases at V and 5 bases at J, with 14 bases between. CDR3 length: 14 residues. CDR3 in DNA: TGTGCCAGCAGTTTTTGGGCTAGGGGGGACGAGCAGTACTTC. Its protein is CASSFWARGDEQYF.

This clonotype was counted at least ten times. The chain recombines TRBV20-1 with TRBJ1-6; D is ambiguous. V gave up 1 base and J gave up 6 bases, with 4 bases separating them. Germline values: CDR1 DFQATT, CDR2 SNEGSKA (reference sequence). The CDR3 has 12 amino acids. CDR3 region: CSARVGNSPLHF. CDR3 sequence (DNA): TGCAGTGCTAGAGTTGGTAATTCACCCCTCCACTTT.

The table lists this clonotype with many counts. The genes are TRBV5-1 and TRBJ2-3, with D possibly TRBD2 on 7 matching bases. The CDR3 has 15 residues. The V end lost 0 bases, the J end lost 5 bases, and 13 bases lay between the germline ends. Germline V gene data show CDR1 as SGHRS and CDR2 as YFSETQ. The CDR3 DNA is TGCGCCAGCAGCTTGGAGGGGGGGCCCGTAGATACGCAGTATTTT. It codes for CASSLEGGPVDTQYF.

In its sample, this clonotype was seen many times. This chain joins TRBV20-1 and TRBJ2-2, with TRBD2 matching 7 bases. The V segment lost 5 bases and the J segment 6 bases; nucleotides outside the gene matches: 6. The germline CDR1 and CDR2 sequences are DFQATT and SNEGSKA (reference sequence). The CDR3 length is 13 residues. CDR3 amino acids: CSARRGGAGELFF. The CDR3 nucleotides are TGCAGTGCTCGACGTGGGGGGGCCGGGGAGCTGTTTTTT.

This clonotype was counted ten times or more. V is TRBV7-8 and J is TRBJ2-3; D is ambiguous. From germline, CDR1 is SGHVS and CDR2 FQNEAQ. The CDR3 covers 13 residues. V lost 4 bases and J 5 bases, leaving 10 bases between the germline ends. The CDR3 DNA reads TGTGCCAGCAGCTCCTACCTTGGAGATACGCAGTATTTT. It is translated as CASSSYLGDTQYF.

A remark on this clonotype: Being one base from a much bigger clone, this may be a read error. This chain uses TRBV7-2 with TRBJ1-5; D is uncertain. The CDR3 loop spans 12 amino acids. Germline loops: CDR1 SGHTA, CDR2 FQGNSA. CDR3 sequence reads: CASSLTGQPQRF. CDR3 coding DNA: TGTGCCAGCAGCTTAACGGGTCAGCCCCAGCGTTTT.

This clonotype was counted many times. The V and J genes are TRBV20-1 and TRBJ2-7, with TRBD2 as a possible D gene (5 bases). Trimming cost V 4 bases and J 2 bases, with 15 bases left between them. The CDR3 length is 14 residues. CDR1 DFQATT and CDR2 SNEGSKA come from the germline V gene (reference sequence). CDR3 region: CSAIMGSVTYEQYF. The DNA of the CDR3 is TGCAGTGCTATTATGGGGAGTGTAACCTACGAGCAGTACTTC.

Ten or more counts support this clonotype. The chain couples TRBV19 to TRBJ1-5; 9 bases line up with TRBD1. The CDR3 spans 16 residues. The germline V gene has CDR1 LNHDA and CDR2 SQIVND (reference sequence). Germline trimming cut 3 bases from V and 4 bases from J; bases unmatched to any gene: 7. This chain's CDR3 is CASSIATTGGNQPQHF. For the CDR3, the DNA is TGTGCCAGTAGTATCGCTACGACAGGGGGAAATCAGCCCCAGCATTTT. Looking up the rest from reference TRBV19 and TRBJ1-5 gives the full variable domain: DGGITQSPKYLFRKEGQNVTLSCEQNLNHDAMYWYRQDPGQGLRLIYYSQIVNDFQKGDIAEGYSVSREKKESFPLTVTSAQKNPTAFYLCASSIATTGGNQPQHFGDGTRLSIL.

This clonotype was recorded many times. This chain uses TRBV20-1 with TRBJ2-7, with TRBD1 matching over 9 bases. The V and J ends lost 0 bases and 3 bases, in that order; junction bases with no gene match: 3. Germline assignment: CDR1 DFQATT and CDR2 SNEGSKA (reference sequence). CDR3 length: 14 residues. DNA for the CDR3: TGCAGTGCTAGAGATGGGACAGGGAACTACGAGCAGTACTTC. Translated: CSARDGTGNYEQYF.

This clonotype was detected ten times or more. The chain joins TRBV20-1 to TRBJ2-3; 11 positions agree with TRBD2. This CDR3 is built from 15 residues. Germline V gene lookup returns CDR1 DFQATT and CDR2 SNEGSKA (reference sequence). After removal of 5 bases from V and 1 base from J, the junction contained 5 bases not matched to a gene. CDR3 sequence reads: CSAYTSGGRTDTQYF. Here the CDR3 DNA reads TGCAGTGCTTATACTAGCGGGGGCCGCACAGATACGCAGTATTTT.

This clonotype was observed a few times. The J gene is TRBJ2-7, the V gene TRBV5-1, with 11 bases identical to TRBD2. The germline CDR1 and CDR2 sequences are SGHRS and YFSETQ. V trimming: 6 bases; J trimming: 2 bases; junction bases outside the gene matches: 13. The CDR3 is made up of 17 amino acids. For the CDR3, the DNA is TGCGCCAGCACCACCGCTACCGGGACTAGCGGTGCCTACGAGCAGTACTTC. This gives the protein CASTTATGTSGAYEQYF.

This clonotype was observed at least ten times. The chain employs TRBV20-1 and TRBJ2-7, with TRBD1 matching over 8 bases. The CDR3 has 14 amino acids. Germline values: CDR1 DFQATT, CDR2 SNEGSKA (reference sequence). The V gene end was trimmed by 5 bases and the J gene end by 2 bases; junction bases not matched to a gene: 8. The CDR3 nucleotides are TGCAGTGCTCAGCCCCCAGGGGGCCCCTACGAGCAGTACTTC. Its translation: CSAQPPGGPYEQYF.

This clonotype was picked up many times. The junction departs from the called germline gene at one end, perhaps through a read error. CDR3 in DNA: TGTGCCAGCAGCTTAGTGGCCGGGGAGCTGTTTTTT. It translates to CASSLVAGELFF. The chain joins TRBV5-1 to TRBJ2-2; D is ambiguous. Germline assignment: CDR1 SGHRS and CDR2 YFSETQ. The CDR3 consists of 12 residues.

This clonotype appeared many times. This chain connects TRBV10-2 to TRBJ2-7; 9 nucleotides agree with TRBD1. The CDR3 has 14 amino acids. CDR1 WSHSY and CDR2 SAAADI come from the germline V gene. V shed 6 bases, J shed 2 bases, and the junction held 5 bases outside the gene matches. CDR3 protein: CASRGQGGTYEQYF. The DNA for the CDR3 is TGCGCCAGCAGGGGACAGGGAGGAACCTACGAGCAGTACTTC.

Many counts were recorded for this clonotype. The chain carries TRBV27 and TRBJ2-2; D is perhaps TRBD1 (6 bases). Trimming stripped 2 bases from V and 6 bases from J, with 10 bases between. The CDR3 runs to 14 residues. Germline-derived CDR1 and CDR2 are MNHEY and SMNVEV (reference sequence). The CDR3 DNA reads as TGTGCCAGCAGTTTAGGTACAGGGCCCGGGGAGCTGTTTTTT. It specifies CASSLGTGPGELFF.

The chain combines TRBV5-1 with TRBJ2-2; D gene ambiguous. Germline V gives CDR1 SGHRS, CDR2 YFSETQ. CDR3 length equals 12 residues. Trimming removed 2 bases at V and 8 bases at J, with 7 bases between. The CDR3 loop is CASSFSSGELFF. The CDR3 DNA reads TGCGCCAGCAGCTTCTCATCTGGGGAGCTGTTTTTT.

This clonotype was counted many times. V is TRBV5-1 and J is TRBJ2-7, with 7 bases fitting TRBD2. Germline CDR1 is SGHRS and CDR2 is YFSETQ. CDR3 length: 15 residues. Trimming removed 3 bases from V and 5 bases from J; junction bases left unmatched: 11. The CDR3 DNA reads TGCGCCAGCAGCTCTACCGGGACCCGGGAGGACGAGCAGTACTTC. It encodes CASSSTGTREDEQYF.

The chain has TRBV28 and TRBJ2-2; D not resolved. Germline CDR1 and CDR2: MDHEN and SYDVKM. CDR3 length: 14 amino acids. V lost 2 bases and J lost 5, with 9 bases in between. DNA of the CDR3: TGTGCCAGCAGTTTAGGGGTTTGGACCGGGGAGCTGTTTTTT. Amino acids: CASSLGVWTGELFF.

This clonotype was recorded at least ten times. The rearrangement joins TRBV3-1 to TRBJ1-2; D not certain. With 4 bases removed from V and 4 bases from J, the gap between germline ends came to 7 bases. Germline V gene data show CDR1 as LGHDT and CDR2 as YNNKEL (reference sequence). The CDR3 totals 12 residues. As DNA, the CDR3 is TGTGCCAGCAGCCGGGTGGGCTATGGCTACACCTTC. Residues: CASSRVGYGYTF.

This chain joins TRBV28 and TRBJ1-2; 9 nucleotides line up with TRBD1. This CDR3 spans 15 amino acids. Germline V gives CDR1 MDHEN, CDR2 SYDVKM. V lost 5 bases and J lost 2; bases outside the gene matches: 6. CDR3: CASSPTGTGNYGYTF. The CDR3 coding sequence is TGTGCCAGCAGTCCCACCGGGACAGGGAACTATGGCTACACCTTC.

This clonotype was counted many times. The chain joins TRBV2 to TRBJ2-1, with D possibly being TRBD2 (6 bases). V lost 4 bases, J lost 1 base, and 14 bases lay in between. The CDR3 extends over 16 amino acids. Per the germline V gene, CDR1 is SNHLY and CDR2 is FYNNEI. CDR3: CASSVTLAPSYNEQFF. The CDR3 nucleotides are TGTGCCAGCAGTGTTACTCTAGCGCCGTCCTACAATGAGCAGTTCTTC.

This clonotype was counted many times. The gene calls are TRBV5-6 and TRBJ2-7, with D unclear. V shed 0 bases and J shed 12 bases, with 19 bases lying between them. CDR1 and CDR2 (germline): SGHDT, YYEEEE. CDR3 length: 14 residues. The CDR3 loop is CASSLDGGRRRRYF. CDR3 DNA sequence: TGTGCCAGCAGCTTGGATGGCGGAAGGCGGCGGCGGTACTTC.

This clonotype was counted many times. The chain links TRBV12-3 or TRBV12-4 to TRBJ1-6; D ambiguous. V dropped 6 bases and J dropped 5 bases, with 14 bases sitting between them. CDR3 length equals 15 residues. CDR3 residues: CASSPGEGNNSPLHF. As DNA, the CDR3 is TGTGCCAGCAGCCCTGGGGAGGGTAATAATTCACCCCTCCACTTT.

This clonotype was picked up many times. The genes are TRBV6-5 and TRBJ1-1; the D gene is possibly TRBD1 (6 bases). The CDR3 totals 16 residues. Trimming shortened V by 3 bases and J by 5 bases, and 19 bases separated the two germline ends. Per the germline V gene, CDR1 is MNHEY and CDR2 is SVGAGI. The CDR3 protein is CASSYNFQGSLTEAFF. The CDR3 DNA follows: TGTGCCAGCAGTTATAACTTCCAGGGGTCCCTTACTGAAGCTTTCTTT.

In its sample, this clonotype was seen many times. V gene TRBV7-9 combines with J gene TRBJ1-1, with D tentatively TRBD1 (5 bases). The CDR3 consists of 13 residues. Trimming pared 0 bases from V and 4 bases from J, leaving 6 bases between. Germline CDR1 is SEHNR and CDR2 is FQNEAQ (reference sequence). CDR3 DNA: TGTGCCAGCAGCTTAGCGCAGGGCACTGAAGCTTTCTTT. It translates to CASSLAQGTEAFF.

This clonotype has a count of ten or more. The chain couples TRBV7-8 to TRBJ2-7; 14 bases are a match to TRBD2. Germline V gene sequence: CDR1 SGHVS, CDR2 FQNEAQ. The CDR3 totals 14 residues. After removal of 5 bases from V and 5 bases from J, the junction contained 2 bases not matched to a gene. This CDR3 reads CASSGTSGSHEQYF. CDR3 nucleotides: TGTGCCAGCAGCGGGACTAGCGGGAGCCACGAGCAGTACTTC.

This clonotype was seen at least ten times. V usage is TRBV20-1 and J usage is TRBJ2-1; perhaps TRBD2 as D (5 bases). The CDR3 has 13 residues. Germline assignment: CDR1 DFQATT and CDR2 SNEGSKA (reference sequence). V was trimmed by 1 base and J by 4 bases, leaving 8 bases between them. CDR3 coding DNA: TGCAGTGCTAGAGCGGGGTTTTACAATGAGCAGTTCTTC. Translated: CSARAGFYNEQFF.

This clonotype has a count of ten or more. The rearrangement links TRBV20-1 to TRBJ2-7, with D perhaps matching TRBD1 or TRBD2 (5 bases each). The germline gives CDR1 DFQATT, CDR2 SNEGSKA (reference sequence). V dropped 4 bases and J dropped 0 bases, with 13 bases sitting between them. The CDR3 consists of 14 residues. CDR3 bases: TGCAGTGCTAAGGACGGGACCATCTCCTACGAGCAGTACTTC. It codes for CSAKDGTISYEQYF.